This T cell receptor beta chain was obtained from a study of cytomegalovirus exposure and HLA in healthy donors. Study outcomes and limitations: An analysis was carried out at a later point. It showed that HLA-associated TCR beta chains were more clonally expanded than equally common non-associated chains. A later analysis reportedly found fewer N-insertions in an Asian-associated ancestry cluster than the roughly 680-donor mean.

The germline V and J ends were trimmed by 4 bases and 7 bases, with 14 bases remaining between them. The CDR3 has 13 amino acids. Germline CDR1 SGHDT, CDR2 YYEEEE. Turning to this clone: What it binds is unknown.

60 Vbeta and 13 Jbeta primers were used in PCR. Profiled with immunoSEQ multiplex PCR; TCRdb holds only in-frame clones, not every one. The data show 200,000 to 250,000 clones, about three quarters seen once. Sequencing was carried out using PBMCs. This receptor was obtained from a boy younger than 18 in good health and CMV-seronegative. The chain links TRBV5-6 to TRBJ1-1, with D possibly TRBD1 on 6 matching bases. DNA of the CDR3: TGTGCCAGCAGCAGCGACAGGTTTAATGAAGCTTTCTTT. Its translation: CASSSDRFNEAFF. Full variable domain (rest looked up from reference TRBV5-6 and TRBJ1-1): DAGVTQSPTHLIKTRGQQVTLRCSPKSGHDTVSWYQQALGQGPQFIFQYYEEEERQRGNFPDRFSGHQFPNYSSELNVNALLLGDSALYLCASSSDRFNEAFFGQGTRLTVV.